This T cell receptor beta chain was retrieved from a study of vaccination and CD4 T cells after COVID-19. Study information: Convalescents were six males and four females, two of them Hispanic. Cultures that served as controls received a CEFX pool, an HIV-1 Nef pool, or no peptide.

A remark on this clonotype: The antigen is unknown.

Between the trimmed V and J ends, which lost 0 bases and 5 bases, there was a span of 13 bases. Germline V gene data show CDR1 as SGHTA and CDR2 as FQGNSA. CDR3 size: 15 residues. Cultured CD4+ T cell DNA underwent sequencing with the Oncomine TCR Beta short-read assay. TCRdb reanalysed the PCR reads using MiXCR and keeps one entry per CDR3 protein. The table has more than 8,000 distinct CDR3 sequences, around 51% seen once; the top ten hold around two fifths. Treatment of the sample: roughly 10-day PBMC culture with coronavirus spike peptide pools or control peptides (ViraFEST assay). Input material: CD4+ T cells from blood, cultured in vitro. This receptor was identified in a human donor who had recovered from COVID-19. The gene calls are TRBV7-2 and TRBJ1-1; no clear D. The CDR3 DNA sequence: TGTGCCAGCAGCTTAGCAACCACAGCCGGGACTGAAGCTTTCTTT. Its translation: CASSLATTAGTEAFF.